Ten or more counts support the clone carrying this T cell receptor (beta chain). As yet, its antigen is unknown. General observations from the study: The TCR gene usage of tumor memory CD4+ T cells clustered together with blood and lymph node memory CD4+ cells and with lymph node naive CD4+ cells. Greatest tumor Treg TCR overlap was with tumor naive CD4+ cells.

Semi-nested PCR with Nested Universal Primer A followed constant-region reverse priming of full-length variable regions. TCRdb re-derived calls from the 5' RACE reads in MiXCR, one entry per CDR3 protein. The data contain approximately 60,000 distinct CDR3 sequences, roughly 20% of them seen just once; the ten biggest clones take up roughly 3.2%. Cells sorted as Tregs were CD4+, CD25+ and CD127-/low. The sample taken for sequencing was tumor-infiltrating Tregs sorted from the breast tumor. The clonotype originates from a female donor with breast cancer.

In nucleotides, the CDR3 is TGTGCCAGCAGCTTAGCGGGTACAGGGTCAAGAGAGACCCAGTACTTC. This codes for CASSLAGTGSRETQYF. J is TRBJ2-5 and V is TRBV7-9; the D gene is possibly TRBD1 (6 bases). The CDR3 runs to 16 residues. From germline, CDR1 is SEHNR and CDR2 FQNEAQ (reference sequence). Between the trimmed V and J ends, which lost 0 bases and 4 bases, there was a span of 15 bases.